These 6 T cell receptor beta chains originate from one sample sequenced in a study of blood T cell repertoires in COVID-19 (TCRdb year 2020). Library preparation employed the immunoSEQ multiplex PCR assay. The immuneACCESS repertoire file appears here via TCRdb, limited to in-frame rearrangements. These files lack a portion of the clones; in checked studies, under half of the deficit traces to unresolved V genes, and the cause of the others is not known. The sample table shows about 220,000 clones, and less than 90% are seen once. The ten largest account for roughly 2.6% of the sample. The sequenced sample consisted of PBMCs or T cells enriched from blood (not recorded which). These receptors were obtained from a woman aged 25 to 39 who had recovered from COVID-19.

The chain carries TRBV3-1 (or the pseudogene TRBV3-2) and TRBJ1-1, with 8 bases that match TRBD1. Trimming took 6 bases from V and 4 from J; bases not matched to a gene: 7. CDR3 length: 14 amino acids. Germline-derived CDR1 and CDR2 are LGHDT and YNNKEL (reference sequence). The CDR3 DNA sequence: TGTGCCAGCAGACTGACAGGGGTCGGCACTGAAGCTTTCTTT. Amino acid sequence: CASRLTGVGTEAFF.

V gene TRBV5-1 combines with J gene TRBJ1-1; possibly TRBD1 for D (5 bases). Germline-derived CDR1 and CDR2 are SGHRS and YFSETQ. The CDR3 extends over 14 amino acids. V was shortened by 4 bases and J by 5 bases, with 15 bases between the two germline ends. The CDR3 nucleotides are TGCGCCAGCAGCCCCTTCTCGGGGGTAACTGAAGCTTTCTTT. Residues: CASSPFSGVTEAFF.

The chain joins TRBV10-3 to TRBJ2-1; 14 positions match TRBD2. This CDR3 spans 13 amino acids. Germline trimming cut 9 bases from V and 9 bases from J; bases unmatched to any gene: 4. Germline V gene sequence: CDR1 ENHRY, CDR2 SYGVKD. The CDR3 region has the DNA TGTGCCATAACGACTAGCGGGGGGGGTGAGCAGTTCTTC. Translated, it gives CAITTSGGGEQFF.

This clone was picked up many times. V is TRBV21-1 and J is TRBJ2-2; the D call in the table, TRBD1, was not verified against the DNA. TRBV21-1 is a recognized pseudogene. CDR3 length: 15 amino acids. The CDR3 DNA reads as TGTGCCAGCAGCAAAAAACAGGGTACAACCGGGGAGCTGTTTTTT. It yields the protein CASSKKQGTTGELFF.

The V gene is TRBV27, the J gene TRBJ2-1, with D maybe TRBD2 (6 bases). CDR1 and CDR2 (germline): MNHEY, SMNVEV (reference sequence). The CDR3 covers 15 residues. Trimming cost V 3 bases and J 6 bases, with 15 bases left between them. The CDR3 sequence: CASSFPSWDCNEQFF. For the CDR3, the DNA is TGTGCCAGCAGTTTCCCCTCCTGGGACTGCAATGAGCAGTTCTTC.

This chain connects TRBV4-1 to TRBJ2-7; 9 positions agree with TRBD2. V dropped 4 bases and J dropped 0; count of bases not matched to a gene: 13. This CDR3 has 18 amino acids. Germline V gene lookup returns CDR1 MGHRA and CDR2 YSYEKL. This chain's CDR3 is CASSPGLAMKQFSYEQYF. The CDR3 DNA follows: TGCGCCAGCAGCCCGGGACTAGCTATGAAACAATTCTCCTACGAGCAGTACTTC.